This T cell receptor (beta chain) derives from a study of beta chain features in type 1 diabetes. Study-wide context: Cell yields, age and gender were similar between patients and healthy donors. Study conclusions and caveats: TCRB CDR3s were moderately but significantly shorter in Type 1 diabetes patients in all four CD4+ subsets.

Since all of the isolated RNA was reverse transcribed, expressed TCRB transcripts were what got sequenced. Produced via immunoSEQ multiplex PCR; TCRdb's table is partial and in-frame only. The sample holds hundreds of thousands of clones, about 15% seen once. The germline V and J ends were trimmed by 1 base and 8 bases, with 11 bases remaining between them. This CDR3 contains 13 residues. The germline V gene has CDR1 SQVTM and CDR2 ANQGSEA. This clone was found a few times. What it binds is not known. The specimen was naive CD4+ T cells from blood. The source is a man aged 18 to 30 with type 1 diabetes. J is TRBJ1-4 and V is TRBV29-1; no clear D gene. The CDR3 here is CSVEATPGEKLFF. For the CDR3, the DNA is TGCAGCGTTGAAGCGACACCGGGAGAAAAACTGTTTTTT.